The 15 T cell receptor beta chains in this list originate from one sample, sequenced in a study of T cell repertoires in cytomegalovirus infection. TCRdb used MiXCR to reprocess the reads, holding one entry per CDR3 protein. The sample shows around 300,000 distinct CDR3 sequences, more than 8% of them seen only once. The sample consisted of PBMCs. The origin of the receptors is a human donor in good health (CMV status not recorded). Some clones in this sample may be carry-over from other donors' samples.

The gene calls are TRBV2 and TRBJ2-4; D ambiguous. Germline V gene data show CDR1 as SNHLY and CDR2 as FYNNEI. The V gene lost 6 bases and the J gene lost 1 base, with 10 bases spanning the gap. This CDR3 spans 14 amino acids. The DNA of the CDR3 is TGTGCCAGCAGCCAACAAGAGGCCAAAAACATTCAGTACTTC. This encodes CASSQQEAKNIQYF.

The chain links TRBV6-2 or TRBV6-3 to TRBJ2-5; the match to TRBD2 covers 13 bases. This CDR3 is built from 21 residues. V was pared by 0 bases and J by 1 base, with 14 bases of the junction left unmatched. Germline loops: CDR1 MNHEY, CDR2 SVGEGT. CDR3 sequence: CASSYSKAGGLAGTPQETQYF. The CDR3, as DNA: TGTGCCAGCAGTTACTCGAAAGCAGGGGGACTAGCGGGGACTCCCCAAGAGACCCAGTACTTC.

This chain connects TRBV20-1 to TRBJ1-5, with D tentatively TRBD1 (6 bases). The CDR3 is made up of 15 amino acids. CDR1 and CDR2 from the germline V gene are DFQATT and SNEGSKA (reference sequence). The ends were cut back, 4 bases at V and 2 bases at J, with 15 bases in the middle. CDR3 bases: TGCAGTGCTACGATCGGGGGCGTCGGCAATCAGCCCCAGCATTTT. Its translation is CSATIGGVGNQPQHF.

This clonotype showed up many times. This chain links TRBV12-3 or TRBV12-4 with TRBJ1-1; D perhaps matches TRBD1 (6 bases). This CDR3 has 13 amino acids. V was clipped by 6 bases and J by 9 bases, with 17 bases between them. The CDR3 loop is CASRPSGALQAFF. The CDR3 nucleotides read TGTGCCAGCAGGCCCTCAGGGGCTTTGCAAGCTTTCTTT.

This clonotype was seen many times. The V and J genes are TRBV7-2 and TRBJ2-3, with TRBD2 identical over 14 bases. This CDR3 has 16 residues. V lost 7 bases to trimming and J lost 5 bases; unmatched junction nucleotides: 8. Germline assignment: CDR1 SGHTA and CDR2 FQGNSA. CDR3 residues: CASNLHGLAGGDTQYF. The CDR3 DNA sequence: TGTGCCAGCAACCTACATGGACTAGCGGGGGGAGATACGCAGTATTTT.

The chain combines TRBV27 with TRBJ2-7; D remains ambiguous. The CDR3 length is 14 residues. Germline V gene data show CDR1 as MNHEY and CDR2 as SMNVEV (reference sequence). V lost 2 bases and J 1 base, leaving 9 bases between the germline ends. In DNA, the CDR3 is TGTGCCAGCAGTTTAGGCGACGGATCCTACGAGCAGTACTTC. It yields the protein CASSLGDGSYEQYF.

Many counts were recorded for this clonotype. The chain is built from TRBV30 and TRBJ2-3; D is possibly TRBD1 (5 bases). The germline V gene encodes CDR1 GTSNPN and CDR2 SVGIG (reference sequence). Trimming removed 0 bases at V and 0 bases at J, with 13 bases between. The CDR3 contains 16 residues. The CDR3 reads CAWSVRQSVSTDTQYF. The CDR3 nucleotides are TGTGCCTGGAGTGTAAGACAGTCGGTTAGCACAGATACGCAGTATTTT.

The chain carries TRBV14 and TRBJ2-3; the D gene is possibly TRBD2 (5 bases). V lost 6 bases to trimming and J lost 8 bases, with 21 bases between them. Germline CDR1 reads SGHDN; CDR2 reads FVKESK. CDR3 size: 15 residues. In DNA, the CDR3 is TGTGCCAGCAGTCTTACCGGGGTCGTCGCTGGTACGCAGTATTTT. It is translated as CASSLTGVVAGTQYF.

In this sample, this clonotype turned up a few times. The chain joins TRBV5-1 to TRBJ1-1; 7 positions agree with TRBD1. Per the germline V gene, CDR1 is SGHRS and CDR2 is YFSETQ. The CDR3 sequence is 14 residues long. With V trimmed by 4 bases and J by 1 base, 4 bases remained unmatched. The CDR3 reads CASSARGTNTEAFF. The CDR3 DNA follows: TGCGCCAGCAGCGCCAGGGGGACGAACACTGAAGCTTTCTTT.

The chain joins TRBV11-2 to TRBJ2-7; D gene uncertain. Trimming left V 1 base short and J 2 bases short, with 9 bases between. The CDR3 totals 14 residues. The germline V gene has CDR1 SGHAT and CDR2 FQNNGV. CDR3 in amino acids: CASSLGGVAYEQYF. CDR3 coding DNA: TGTGCCAGCAGCTTAGGAGGAGTAGCCTACGAGCAGTACTTC.

This rearrangement joins TRBV28 to TRBJ2-1; D is perhaps TRBD1 or TRBD2 (6 bases each). The CDR3 is 15 amino acids. The V gene's germline CDR1 is MDHEN and CDR2 SYDVKM. The V end lost 4 bases, the J end lost 5 bases, and 15 bases lay between the germline ends. In DNA, the CDR3 is TGTGCCAGCAGTTCGTCGGGGGACATTAACAATGAGCAGTTCTTC. Translated, it gives CASSSSGDINNEQFF.

This sequence joins TRBV6-4 and TRBJ2-3; D is ambiguous. Germline CDR1 and CDR2: MRHNA and SNTAGT. V was cut by 2 bases and J by 4 bases, with 7 bases left in between. The CDR3 loop spans 13 amino acids. The CDR3, as DNA: TGTGCCAGCAGTGACAATTGGGCAGATACGCAGTATTTT. The encoded protein is CASSDNWADTQYF.

Regarding this clonotype: Possible read error: a much larger clone is one base away. The CDR3 does not end in the conserved phenylalanine or tryptophan, so this is likely a read error. The J gene is TRBJ1-1, the V gene TRBV7-9, with no clear D. CDR1 SEHNR and CDR2 FQNEAQ come from the germline V gene (reference sequence). CDR3 length: 13 amino acids. V lost 8 bases and J lost 3, with 13 bases in between. CDR3 DNA sequence: TGTGCCAGCTCGGGCTTACCGGACACTGAAGCTTTCCTT. This encodes CASSGLPDTEAFL.

There are many counts of this clonotype. This chain connects TRBV11-1 to TRBJ2-1; 13 positions agree with TRBD2. The trim removed 3 bases at V and 9 bases at J, leaving 5 bases unmatched. Per the germline V gene, CDR1 is SGHAT and CDR2 is FQDESV (reference sequence). The CDR3 is made up of 15 amino acids. The CDR3 coding sequence is TGTGCCAGCAGCTTGACTAGCGGGAGGTTAGGTGAGCAGTTCTTC. Protein product: CASSLTSGRLGEQFF.

At least ten counts were recorded for this clonotype. This chain links TRBV6-1 with TRBJ2-3, with no clear D. Between the trimmed V and J ends, which lost 2 bases and 8 bases, there was a span of 11 bases. CDR1 and CDR2 from the germline V gene are MNHNS and SASEGT. This CDR3 spans 13 amino acids. Here the CDR3 reads CASSEIVGGTQYF. Written as DNA, the CDR3 is TGTGCCAGCAGTGAAATCGTGGGCGGTACGCAGTATTTT.